These T cell receptor beta chains were read from a single sample in a study of blood T cell repertoires in COVID-19. Generated by immunoSEQ multiplex PCR, the TCRdb table keeps only in-frame clones and is missing some. Counted here are 200,000 to 250,000 clones, just under 90% occurring once; the ten biggest clones make up about 1%. The sequencing input was PBMCs or T cells enriched from blood (not recorded which). All receptors derive from a man aged 45 to 65 who had been exposed to COVID-19. The conserved cysteine and the conserved F or W are not part of the CDR3 here.

V gene	J gene	CDR3 protein
TRBV9	TRBJ1-5	ASSVAGTGALH
TRBV11-1	TRBJ1-3	ASSFEDGNTIY
TRBV24-1	TRBJ1-4	ATSDGTDFSRNEKLF
TRBV6-5	TRBJ1-2	ASRGGIDYGYT
TRBV7-3	TRBJ2-3	ASSLIVTTDTQY
TRBV11-2	TRBJ1-5	ASSLEPGASQPQH
TRBV11-2	TRBJ2-5	ASSLGLALQETQY
TRBV2	TRBJ1-5	ASTTESNQPQH
TRBV5-4	TRBJ2-7	ASSPAADRSSYEQY
TRBV9	TRBJ2-1	ASSRNNEQF
TRBV4-1	TRBJ1-3	ASSQGAGRFSGNTIY